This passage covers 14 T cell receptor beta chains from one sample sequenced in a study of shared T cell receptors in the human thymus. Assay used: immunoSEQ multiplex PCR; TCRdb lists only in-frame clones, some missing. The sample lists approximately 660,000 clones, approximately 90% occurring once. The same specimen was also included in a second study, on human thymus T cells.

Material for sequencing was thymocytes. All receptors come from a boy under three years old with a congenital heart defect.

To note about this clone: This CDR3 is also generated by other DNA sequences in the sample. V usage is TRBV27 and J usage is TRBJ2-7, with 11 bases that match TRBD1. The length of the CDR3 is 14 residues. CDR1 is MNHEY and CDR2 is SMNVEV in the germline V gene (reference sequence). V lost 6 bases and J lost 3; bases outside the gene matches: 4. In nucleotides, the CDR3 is TGTGCCAGCAGCCCGGGACAGGGGGGCTACGAGCAGTACTTC. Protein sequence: CASSPGQGGYEQYF.

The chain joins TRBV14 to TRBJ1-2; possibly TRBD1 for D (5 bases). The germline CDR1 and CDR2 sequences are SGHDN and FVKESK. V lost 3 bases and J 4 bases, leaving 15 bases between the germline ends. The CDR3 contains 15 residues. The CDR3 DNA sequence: TGTGCCAGCAGCCATGCCCGGGGGATCGGCTATGGCTACACCTTC. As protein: CASSHARGIGYGYTF.

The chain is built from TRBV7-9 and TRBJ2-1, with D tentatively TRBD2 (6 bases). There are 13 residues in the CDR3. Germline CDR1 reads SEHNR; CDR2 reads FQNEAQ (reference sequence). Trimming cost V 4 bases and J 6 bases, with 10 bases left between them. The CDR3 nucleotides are TGTGCCAGCAGCTGGGGGGACCTCAATGAGCAGTTCTTC. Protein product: CASSWGDLNEQFF.

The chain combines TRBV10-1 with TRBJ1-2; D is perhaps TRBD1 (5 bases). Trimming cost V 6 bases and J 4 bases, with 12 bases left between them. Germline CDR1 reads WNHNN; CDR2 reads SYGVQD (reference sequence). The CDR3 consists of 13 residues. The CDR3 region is CASSETVLYGYTF. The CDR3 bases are TGCGCCAGCAGCGAGACAGTCCTCTATGGCTACACCTTC.

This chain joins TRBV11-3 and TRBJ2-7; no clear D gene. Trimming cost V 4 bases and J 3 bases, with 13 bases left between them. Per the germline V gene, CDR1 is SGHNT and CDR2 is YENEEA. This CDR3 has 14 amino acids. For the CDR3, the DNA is TGTGCCAGCAGCTCCGTACGTCGCGGCTACGAGCAGTACTTC. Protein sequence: CASSSVRRGYEQYF.

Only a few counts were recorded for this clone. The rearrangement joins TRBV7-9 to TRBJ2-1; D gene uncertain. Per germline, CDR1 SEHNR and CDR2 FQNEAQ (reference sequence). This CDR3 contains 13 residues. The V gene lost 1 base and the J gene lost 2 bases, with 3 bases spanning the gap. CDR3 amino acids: CASSLDTYNEQFF. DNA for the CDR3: TGTGCCAGCAGCTTAGACACCTACAATGAGCAGTTCTTC.

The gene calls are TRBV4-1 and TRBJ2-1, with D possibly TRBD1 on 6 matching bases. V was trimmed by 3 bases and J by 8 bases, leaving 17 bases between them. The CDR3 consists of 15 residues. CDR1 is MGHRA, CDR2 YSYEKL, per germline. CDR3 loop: CASSQAGAPFDEQFF. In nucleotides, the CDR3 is TGCGCCAGCAGCCAGGCAGGGGCTCCCTTCGATGAGCAGTTCTTC.

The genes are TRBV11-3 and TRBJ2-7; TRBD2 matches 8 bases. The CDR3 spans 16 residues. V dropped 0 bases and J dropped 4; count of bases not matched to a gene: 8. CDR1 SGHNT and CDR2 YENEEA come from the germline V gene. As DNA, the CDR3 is TGTGCCAGCAGCTTAGACCGGACTAGCCCCCTATACGAGCAGTACTTC. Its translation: CASSLDRTSPLYEQYF.

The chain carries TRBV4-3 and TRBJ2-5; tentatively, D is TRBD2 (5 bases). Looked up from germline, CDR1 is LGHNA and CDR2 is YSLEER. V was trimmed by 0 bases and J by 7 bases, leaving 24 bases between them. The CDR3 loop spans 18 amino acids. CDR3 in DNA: TGCGCCAGCAGCCAAGATGGGATGGAAGACGCCCTTCGGGGGACCCAGTACTTC. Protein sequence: CASSQDGMEDALRGTQYF.

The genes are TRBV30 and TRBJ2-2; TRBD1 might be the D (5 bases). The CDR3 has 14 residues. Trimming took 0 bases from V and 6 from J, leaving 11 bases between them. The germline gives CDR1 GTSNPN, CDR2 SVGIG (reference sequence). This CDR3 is CAWSVQEAPGELFF. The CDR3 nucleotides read TGTGCCTGGAGTGTACAGGAAGCCCCCGGGGAGCTGTTTTTT. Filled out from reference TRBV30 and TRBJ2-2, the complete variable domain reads SQTIHQWPATLVQPVGSPLSLECTVEGTSNPNLYWYRQAAGRGLQLLFYSVGIGQISSEVPQNLSASRPQDRQFILSSKKLLLSDSGFYLCAWSVQEAPGELFFGEGSRLTVL.

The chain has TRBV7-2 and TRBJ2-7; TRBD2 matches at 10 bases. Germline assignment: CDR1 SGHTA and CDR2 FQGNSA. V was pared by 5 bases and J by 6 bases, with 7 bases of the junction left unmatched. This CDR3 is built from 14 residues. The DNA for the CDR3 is TGTGCCAGCAGCCCGCGGGCTAGCGGGGGCGAGCAGTACTTC. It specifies CASSPRASGGEQYF.

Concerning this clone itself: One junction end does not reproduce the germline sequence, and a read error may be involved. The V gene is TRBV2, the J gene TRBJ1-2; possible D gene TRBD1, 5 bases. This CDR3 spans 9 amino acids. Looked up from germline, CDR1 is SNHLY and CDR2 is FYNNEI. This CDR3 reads CASSEGQPF. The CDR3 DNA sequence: TGTGCCAGCAGTGAAGGACAGCCCTTC.

The CDR3 sequence: CASSLEGRDDEQYF. CDR3 sequence (DNA): TGCGCCAGCAGCTTGGAGGGTCGGGATGACGAGCAGTACTTC. The gene calls are TRBV5-1 and TRBJ2-7; a possible D gene is TRBD2 (5 bases). The CDR3 has 14 amino acids. V was pared by 0 bases and J by 5 bases, with 12 bases between. Germline assignment: CDR1 SGHRS and CDR2 YFSETQ.

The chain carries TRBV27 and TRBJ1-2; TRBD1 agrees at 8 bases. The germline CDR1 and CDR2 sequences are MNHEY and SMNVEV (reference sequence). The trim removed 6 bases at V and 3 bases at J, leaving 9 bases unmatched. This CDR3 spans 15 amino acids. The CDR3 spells CASSSGTGYDYGYTF. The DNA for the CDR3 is TGTGCCAGCAGCTCTGGGACAGGCTATGACTATGGCTACACCTTC.